The T cell receptor (beta chain) described here comes from a study of blood T cell repertoires in COVID-19. The overall study: Sites across the United States, Italy and Spain contributed samples from acute and convalescent COVID-19. T cells, B-cell-depleted T cells, or PBMCs provided the cDNA or gDNA that served as material.

This clone has ten or more counts. Trimming took off 6 bases at V and 8 bases at J, with 17 bases between the two ends. CDR1 and CDR2 (germline): MNHEY, SMNVEV (reference sequence). There are 15 residues in the CDR3. The authors' processing: Estimates of nucleated cell counts were drawn from the amplification of reference gene primers. The data were produced by immunoSEQ multiplex PCR, yet TCRdb's version contains in-frame clones alone and is incomplete. V and J calls and clone size come straight from that table; D and trimming were deduced from the DNA. The sample has a few hundred thousand clones, around 89% seen once.

The sequencing input was peripheral blood. This sequence was found in a woman younger than 45 with COVID-19, enrolled during active disease. The V and J genes are TRBV27 and TRBJ1-6, with D unresolved. Here the CDR3 reads CASSRPGGRDSPLHF. CDR3 in DNA: TGTGCCAGCAGCCGACCGGGCGGGAGGGATTCACCCCTCCACTTT.